One sample yielded the 27 T cell receptor beta chains listed below, sequenced in a study of OX40 agonist ivuxolimab in advanced cancers. The method was immunoSEQ multiplex PCR; TCRdb's version includes in-frame clones alone and lacks a portion of them. The sample lists around 2,000 clones, about 80% seen once, with 15% to 20% in the top ten. Sequencing was performed on CD4+ or CD8+ T cells sorted from blood, taken in a trial of the OX40 agonist ivuxolimab. The receptors were sampled from an adult with an advanced solid tumor such as melanoma, head and neck, liver or kidney cancer.

The chain links TRBV9 to TRBJ1-2; D is ambiguous. CDR1 and CDR2 (germline): SGDLS, YYNGEE. V lost 4 bases to trimming and J lost 2 bases, with 9 bases between them. The CDR3 is made up of 13 amino acids. The CDR3 DNA follows: TGTGCCAGCAGCCTGGGCCCCAACTATGGCTACACCTTC. The encoded protein is CASSLGPNYGYTF.

The chain carries TRBV7-2 and TRBJ1-1; no reliable D call. The CDR3 has 15 residues. Germline V gene data show CDR1 as SGHTA and CDR2 as FQGNSA. V shed 4 bases and J shed 1 base, with 13 bases lying between them. The CDR3 is CASSSYLLPNTEAFF. In DNA, the CDR3 is TGTGCCAGCAGCTCATATCTTCTCCCGAACACTGAAGCTTTCTTT.

The chain couples TRBV25-1 to TRBJ2-7, with 9 bases aligning to TRBD1. V was pared by 3 bases and J by 3 bases, with 6 bases of the junction left unmatched. Germline V CDR1 and CDR2: MGHDK, SYGVNS. The CDR3 consists of 15 residues. The CDR3 sequence is CASSEAGTGRYEQYF. For the CDR3, the DNA is TGTGCCAGCAGTGAGGCCGGGACAGGGCGCTACGAGCAGTACTTC.

This clone came up a few times. The chain couples TRBV5-4 to TRBJ2-2; the D gene is possibly TRBD1 (6 bases). The germline V gene encodes CDR1 SGHNT and CDR2 YYREEE (reference sequence). The CDR3 loop spans 18 amino acids. Between the trimmed V and J ends, which lost 5 bases and 1 base, there was a span of 21 bases. The CDR3: CASRSSETGKENTGELFF. The CDR3 DNA follows: TGTGCCAGCAGATCCTCGGAGACAGGCAAGGAGAACACCGGGGAGCTGTTTTTT.

The chain combines TRBV11-2 with TRBJ1-1; 10 bases are a match to TRBD1. This CDR3 has 20 amino acids. Germline values: CDR1 SGHAT, CDR2 FQNNGV. Trimming removed 0 bases from V and 1 base from J; junction bases left unmatched: 14. The CDR3 region is CASSLDRLGTGVESNTEAFF. The DNA of the CDR3 is TGTGCCAGCAGCTTAGATCGCCTTGGGACAGGGGTGGAGTCGAACACTGAAGCTTTCTTT. Complete variable domain (other parts from reference TRBV11-2 and TRBJ1-1): EAGVAQSPRYKIIEKRQSVAFWCNPISGHATLYWYQQILGQGPKLLIQFQNNGVVDDSQLPKDRFSAERLKGVDSTLKIQPAKLEDSAVYLCASSLDRLGTGVESNTEAFFGQGTRLTVV.

This clone was recorded only once. V is TRBV7-9 and J is TRBJ1-1; D is unclear. The CDR3 is 15 amino acids. The germline V and J ends were trimmed by 5 bases and 3 bases, with 16 bases remaining between them. CDR1 and CDR2 from the germline V gene are SEHNR and FQNEAQ (reference sequence). The CDR3: CASSADGNRDTEAFF. The CDR3 DNA follows: TGTGCCAGCAGCGCTGACGGAAATAGGGACACTGAAGCTTTCTTT.

The CDR3 is CASSLPSGSYNEQFF. CDR3 DNA sequence: TGTGCCAGCAGCTTGCCTAGCGGCTCCTACAATGAGCAGTTCTTC. This chain connects TRBV5-6 to TRBJ2-1; 7 bases fit TRBD2. With 1 base clipped from V and 0 bases from J, the junction kept 1 base outside the gene matches. Germline V gives CDR1 SGHDT, CDR2 YYEEEE. CDR3 size: 15 residues.

This CDR3 is CASSLLGIRSGNTIYF. The CDR3 DNA sequence: TGCGCCAGCAGCTTGTTGGGGATTAGATCTGGAAACACCATATATTTT. The chain recombines TRBV5-1 with TRBJ1-3; D remains ambiguous. This CDR3 spans 16 amino acids. Trimming took off 1 base at V and 1 base at J, with 12 bases between the two ends. Germline V gene sequence: CDR1 SGHRS, CDR2 YFSETQ.

This chain connects TRBV5-4 to TRBJ1-1, with 8 positions matching TRBD1. The V and J ends lost 1 base and 2 bases, in that order; junction bases with no gene match: 4. The CDR3 contains 15 residues. Per the germline V gene, CDR1 is SGHNT and CDR2 is YYREEE (reference sequence). The CDR3 spells CASSLTTGANTEAFF. The CDR3 bases are TGTGCCAGCAGCTTGACGACAGGGGCCAACACTGAAGCTTTCTTT.

The rearrangement uses TRBV7-9 and TRBJ2-5, with 12 bases aligning to TRBD2. Germline CDR1 and CDR2: SEHNR and FQNEAQ (reference sequence). Trimming at V came to 4 bases and at J to 5 bases, leaving 2 bases not matched to a gene. CDR3 length: 14 residues. The CDR3 here is CASSSTSGGETQYF. CDR3 nucleotide sequence: TGTGCCAGCAGCTCGACTAGCGGGGGTGAGACCCAGTACTTC.

This chain uses TRBV27 with TRBJ2-1, with TRBD2 matching 13 bases. The CDR3 runs 14 residues. Germline V CDR1 and CDR2: MNHEY, SMNVEV (reference sequence). V was pared by 5 bases and J by 10 bases, with 5 bases of the junction left unmatched. Here the CDR3 DNA reads TGTGCCAGCAGTCTCAGACTAGCGGGAGGCGAGCAGTTCTTC. Its protein product is CASSLRLAGGEQFF.

V gene TRBV5-1 combines with J gene TRBJ1-2, with TRBD1 matching over 8 bases. The length of the CDR3 is 17 residues. Germline lookup yields CDR1 SGHRS and CDR2 YFSETQ. V lost 4 bases to trimming and J lost 3 bases; unmatched junction nucleotides: 14. CDR3 protein: CASSGAPRTGRHYGYTF. The CDR3 DNA reads as TGCGCCAGCAGCGGGGCCCCCCGGACAGGGCGTCACTATGGCTACACCTTC.

The chain employs TRBV4-1 and TRBJ2-1; weak D call: TRBD2 (6 bases). Trimming took off 1 base at V and 6 bases at J, with 13 bases between the two ends. This CDR3 region has 15 residues. The germline V gene has CDR1 MGHRA and CDR2 YSYEKL. CDR3 sequence reads: CASSQGGVVGNEQFF. In DNA form, the CDR3 reads TGCGCCAGCAGCCAAGGGGGGGTCGTGGGCAATGAGCAGTTCTTC.

V is TRBV23-1 and J is TRBJ1-4; D might be TRBD1 (5 bases). TRBV23-1 is known as an ORF, though its function is uncertain. The germline V and J ends were trimmed by 2 bases and 6 bases, with 16 bases remaining between them. There are 16 residues in the CDR3. The CDR3 region is CASSQIGRAPYEKLFF. The CDR3 nucleotides read TGCGCCAGCAGTCAAATCGGCAGGGCGCCCTATGAAAAACTGTTTTTT.

The chain couples TRBV6-5 to TRBJ2-1; 8 bases line up with TRBD2. Germline lookup yields CDR1 MNHEY and CDR2 SVGAGI. This CDR3 has 15 amino acids. With V trimmed by 0 bases and J by 3 bases, 1 base remained unmatched. This CDR3 is CASSYSSGGYNEQFF. For the CDR3, the DNA is TGTGCCAGCAGTTACTCAAGCGGGGGCTACAATGAGCAGTTCTTC.

This sequence joins TRBV7-6 and TRBJ1-1; perhaps TRBD1 as D (5 bases). The V end lost 3 bases, the J end lost 5 bases, and 16 bases lay between the germline ends. The CDR3 has 15 residues. Germline assignment: CDR1 SGHVS and CDR2 FNYEAQ. CDR3 sequence reads: CASSFGQLGGTEAFF. In DNA form, the CDR3 reads TGTGCCAGCAGCTTTGGCCAACTTGGGGGAACTGAAGCTTTCTTT.

The rearrangement joins TRBV2 to TRBJ2-1, with D possibly being TRBD2 (6 bases). Germline V lookup: CDR1 SNHLY, CDR2 FYNNEI. This CDR3 region has 18 residues. V was clipped by 3 bases and J by 3 bases, with 21 bases between them. This chain's CDR3 is CASSDSVSLTSSYNEQFF. CDR3 coding DNA: TGTGCCAGCAGTGACTCCGTTAGTTTAACTAGCAGCTACAATGAGCAGTTCTTC.

V usage is TRBV6-1 and J usage is TRBJ1-5, with 7 bases fitting TRBD1. The CDR3 extends over 16 amino acids. The V and J ends lost 2 bases and 4 bases, in that order; junction bases with no gene match: 8. Germline lookup yields CDR1 MNHNS and CDR2 SASEGT. The CDR3 sequence is CASSEKPGGTNQPQHF. The CDR3 bases are TGTGCCAGCAGTGAAAAGCCAGGGGGAACGAATCAGCCCCAGCATTTT.

This clone was seen only once. The chain recombines TRBV4-1 with TRBJ2-7; the D is unclear. Germline CDR1 MGHRA, CDR2 YSYEKL. The CDR3 has 15 amino acids. V gave up 0 bases and J gave up 5 bases, with 14 bases separating them. CDR3 sequence (DNA): TGCGCCAGCAGCCAAGAATTTGTGATTCCCCACGAGCAGTACTTC. This sequence encodes CASSQEFVIPHEQYF.

The chain recombines TRBV4-1 with TRBJ2-7; D is perhaps TRBD1 (5 bases). CDR1 is MGHRA, CDR2 YSYEKL, per germline. Trimming took 0 bases from V and 3 from J, leaving 15 bases between them. The CDR3 is 16 amino acids. This CDR3 is CASSQDSPREYYEQYF. CDR3 nucleotides: TGCGCCAGCAGCCAAGATAGCCCCAGGGAATACTACGAGCAGTACTTC.

The V call is TRBV7-9, the J call TRBJ2-5, with D unclear. V was clipped by 5 bases and J by 5 bases, with 15 bases between them. Germline V gene lookup returns CDR1 SEHNR and CDR2 FQNEAQ (reference sequence). The CDR3 has 14 amino acids. The chain's CDR3 is CASSPLGSRETQYF. CDR3 DNA: TGTGCCAGCAGCCCCCTCGGGTCTAGGGAGACCCAGTACTTC.

The rearrangement joins TRBV16 to TRBJ1-1; a weak D match, TRBD1 (6 bases). V lost 3 bases, J lost 8 bases, and 10 bases lay in between. Germline lookup yields CDR1 KGHSY and CDR2 FQNENV. This CDR3 has 12 residues. Written as DNA, the CDR3 is TGTGCCAGCAGCCAGGGGGGACAAGAAGCTTTCTTT. Amino acids: CASSQGGQEAFF. The whole variable domain, remainder taken from reference TRBV16 and TRBJ1-1, is GEEVAQTPKHLVRGEGQKAKLYCAPIKGHSYVFWYQQVLKNEFKFLISFQNENVFDETGMPKERFSAKCLPNSPCSLEIQATKLEDSAVYFCASSQGGQEAFFGQGTRLTVV.

The chain combines TRBV19 with TRBJ1-4; no clear D. V was cut by 6 bases and J by 0 bases, with 8 bases left in between. The CDR3 runs to 14 residues. CDR1 and CDR2 from the germline V gene are LNHDA and SQIVND (reference sequence). CDR3 bases: TGTGCCAGTAGCAACAGAGCAACTAATGAAAAACTGTTTTTT. It specifies CASSNRATNEKLFF.

This clone was found a few times. V gene TRBV2 combines with J gene TRBJ1-1; D remains unclear. Trimming took off 3 bases at V and 2 bases at J, with 13 bases between the two ends. The CDR3 runs 15 residues. The V gene's germline CDR1 is SNHLY and CDR2 FYNNEI. The CDR3 sequence: CASSDTETINTEAFF. For the CDR3, the DNA is TGTGCCAGCAGTGACACGGAGACTATAAACACTGAAGCTTTCTTT.

This chain connects TRBV4-1 to TRBJ1-5, with D unresolved. The germline gives CDR1 MGHRA, CDR2 YSYEKL. This CDR3 contains 15 residues. V lost 4 bases to trimming and J lost 1 base, with 11 bases between them. The CDR3 nucleotides read TGCGCCAGCAGCCTAGCCTTCGGGAGCAATCAGCCCCAGCATTTT. Translating gives CASSLAFGSNQPQHF.

The chain recombines TRBV9 with TRBJ1-2; a possible D gene is TRBD1 (5 bases). CDR3 length: 15 residues. V gave up 0 bases and J gave up 3 bases, with 12 bases separating them. Germline V gene data show CDR1 as SGDLS and CDR2 as YYNGEE. Written as DNA, the CDR3 is TGTGCCAGCAGCGTAGAGCGGTGGGACGACTATGGCTACACCTTC. The encoded protein is CASSVERWDDYGYTF. Complete variable domain (other parts from reference TRBV9 and TRBJ1-2): DSGVTQTPKHLITATGQRVTLRCSPRSGDLSVYWYQQSLDQGLQFLIQYYNGEERAKGNILERFSAQQFPDLHSELNLSSLELGDSALYFCASSVERWDDYGYTFGSGTRLTVV.

This clone has only one observation. The chain is built from TRBV4-2 and TRBJ1-1; 7 bases line up with TRBD1. Germline CDR1 LGHNA, CDR2 YNFKEQ. CDR3 length equals 15 residues. Trimming took 0 bases from V and 2 from J; bases not matched to a gene: 3. Written as DNA, the CDR3 is TGTGCCAGCAGCCAAGATCAGGGGGTCAACACTGAAGCTTTCTTT. It is translated as CASSQDQGVNTEAFF.